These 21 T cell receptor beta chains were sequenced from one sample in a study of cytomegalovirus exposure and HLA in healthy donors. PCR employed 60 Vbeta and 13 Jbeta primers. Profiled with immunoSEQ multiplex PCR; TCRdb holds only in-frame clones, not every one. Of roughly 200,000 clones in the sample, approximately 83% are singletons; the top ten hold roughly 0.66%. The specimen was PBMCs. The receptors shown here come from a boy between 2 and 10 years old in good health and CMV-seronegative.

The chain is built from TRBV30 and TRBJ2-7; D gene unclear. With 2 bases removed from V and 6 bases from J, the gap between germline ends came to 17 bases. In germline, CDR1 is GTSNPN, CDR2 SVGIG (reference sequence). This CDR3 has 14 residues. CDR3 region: CAWSYSTSSSEQYF. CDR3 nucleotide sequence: TGTGCCTGGAGTTACAGTACGTCCTCAAGCGAGCAGTACTTC.

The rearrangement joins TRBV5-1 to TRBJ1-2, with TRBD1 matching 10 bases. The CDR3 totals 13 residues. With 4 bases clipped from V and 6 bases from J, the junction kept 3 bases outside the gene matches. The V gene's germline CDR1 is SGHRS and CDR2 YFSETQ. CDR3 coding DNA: TGCGCCAGCAGCCAGGGACAGGGGCATGGCTACACCTTC. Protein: CASSQGQGHGYTF.

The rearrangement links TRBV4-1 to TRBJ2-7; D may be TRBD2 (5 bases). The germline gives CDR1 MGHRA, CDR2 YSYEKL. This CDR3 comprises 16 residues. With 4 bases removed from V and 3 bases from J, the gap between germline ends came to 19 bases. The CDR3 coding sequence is TGCGCCAGCAGCCTCCCACCAAGGACTGGAGACTACGAGCAGTACTTC. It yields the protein CASSLPPRTGDYEQYF.

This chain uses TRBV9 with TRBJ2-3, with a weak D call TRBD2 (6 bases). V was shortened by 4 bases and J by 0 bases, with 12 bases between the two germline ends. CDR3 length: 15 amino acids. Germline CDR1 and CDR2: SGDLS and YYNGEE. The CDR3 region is CASSSGGASTDTQYF. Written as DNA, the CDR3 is TGTGCCAGCAGCTCAGGAGGGGCTAGCACAGATACGCAGTATTTT.

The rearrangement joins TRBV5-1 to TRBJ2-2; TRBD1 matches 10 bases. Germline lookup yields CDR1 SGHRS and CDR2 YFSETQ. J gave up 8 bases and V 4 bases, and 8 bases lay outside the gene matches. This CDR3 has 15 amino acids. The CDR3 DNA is TGCGCCAGCAGCATCCCCAGACAGGGGGCTGGGGAGCTGTTTTTT. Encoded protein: CASSIPRQGAGELFF.

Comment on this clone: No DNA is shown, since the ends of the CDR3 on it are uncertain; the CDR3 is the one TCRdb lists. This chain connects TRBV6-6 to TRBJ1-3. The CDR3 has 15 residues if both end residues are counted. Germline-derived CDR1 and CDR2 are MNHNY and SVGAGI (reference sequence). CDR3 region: CASSTSDSSGNTIYF.

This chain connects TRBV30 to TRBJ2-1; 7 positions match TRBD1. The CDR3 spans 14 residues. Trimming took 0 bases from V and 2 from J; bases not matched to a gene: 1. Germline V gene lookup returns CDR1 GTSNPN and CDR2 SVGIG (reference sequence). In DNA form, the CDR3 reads TGTGCCTGGAGTGTAGGGACAGCCTACAATGAGCAGTTCTTC. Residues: CAWSVGTAYNEQFF.

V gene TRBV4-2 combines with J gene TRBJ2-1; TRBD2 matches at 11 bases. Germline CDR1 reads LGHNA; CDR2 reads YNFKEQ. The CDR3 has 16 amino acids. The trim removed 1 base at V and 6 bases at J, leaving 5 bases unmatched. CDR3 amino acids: CASSQVSSGGSNEQFF. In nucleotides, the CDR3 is TGTGCCAGCAGCCAAGTATCTAGCGGGGGGTCCAATGAGCAGTTCTTC.

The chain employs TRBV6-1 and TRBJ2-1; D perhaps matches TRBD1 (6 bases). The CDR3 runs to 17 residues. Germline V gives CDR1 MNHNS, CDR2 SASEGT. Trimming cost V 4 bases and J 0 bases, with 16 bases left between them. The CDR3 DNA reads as TGTGCCAGCAGTGTCTACAGGGTACCTAGCTCCTACAATGAGCAGTTCTTC. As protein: CASSVYRVPSSYNEQFF.

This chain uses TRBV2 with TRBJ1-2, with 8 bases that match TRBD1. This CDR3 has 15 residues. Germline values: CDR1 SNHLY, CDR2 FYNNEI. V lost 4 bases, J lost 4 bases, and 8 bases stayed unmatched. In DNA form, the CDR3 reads TGTGCCAGCAGTGCGACCGGACAGGGAGGCTATGGCTACACCTTC. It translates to CASSATGQGGYGYTF.

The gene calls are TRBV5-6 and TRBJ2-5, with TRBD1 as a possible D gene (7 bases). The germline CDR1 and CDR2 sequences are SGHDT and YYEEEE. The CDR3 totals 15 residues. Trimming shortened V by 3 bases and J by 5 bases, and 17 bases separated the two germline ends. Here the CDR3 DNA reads TGTGCCAGCAGCTGGATCGGAGGGGGCGAGGAGACCCAGTACTTC. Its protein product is CASSWIGGGEETQYF.

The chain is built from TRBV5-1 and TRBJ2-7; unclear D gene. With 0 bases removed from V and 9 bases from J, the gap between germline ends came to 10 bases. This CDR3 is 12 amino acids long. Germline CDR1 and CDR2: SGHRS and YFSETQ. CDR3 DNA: TGCGCCAGCAGCTTGGGGTCGGCGGTGCAGTACTTC. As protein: CASSLGSAVQYF.

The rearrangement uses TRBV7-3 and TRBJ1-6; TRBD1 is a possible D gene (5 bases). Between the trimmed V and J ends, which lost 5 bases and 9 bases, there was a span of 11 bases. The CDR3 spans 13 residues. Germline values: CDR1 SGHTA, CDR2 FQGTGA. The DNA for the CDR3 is TGTGCCAGCAGCCGACAGTTACTTTCACCCCTCCACTTT. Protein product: CASSRQLLSPLHF.

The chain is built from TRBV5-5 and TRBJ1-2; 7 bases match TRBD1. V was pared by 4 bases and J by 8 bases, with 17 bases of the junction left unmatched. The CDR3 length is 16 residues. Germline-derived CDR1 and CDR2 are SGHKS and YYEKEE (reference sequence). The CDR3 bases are TGTGCCAGCAGCACACAGATCCGAGGGGGCGGCGGCGGCTACACCTTC. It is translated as CASSTQIRGGGGGYTF.

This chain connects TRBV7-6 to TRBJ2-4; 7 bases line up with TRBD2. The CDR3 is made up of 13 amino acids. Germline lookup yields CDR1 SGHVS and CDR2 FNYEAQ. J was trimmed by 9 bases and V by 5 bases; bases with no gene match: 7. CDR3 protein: CASSQGTNSIQYF. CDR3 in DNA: TGTGCCAGCAGCCAAGGGACTAATAGCATTCAGTACTTC.

The CDR3 DNA sequence: TGTGCCAGCAGCTGGGGACAGAACTATGGCTACACCTTC. This translates into CASSWGQNYGYTF. The V gene is TRBV7-2, the J gene TRBJ1-2; 7 positions match TRBD1. The ends lost 4 bases at V and 2 bases at J; junction bases unmatched: 1. CDR3 length equals 13 residues. From germline, CDR1 is SGHTA and CDR2 FQGNSA.

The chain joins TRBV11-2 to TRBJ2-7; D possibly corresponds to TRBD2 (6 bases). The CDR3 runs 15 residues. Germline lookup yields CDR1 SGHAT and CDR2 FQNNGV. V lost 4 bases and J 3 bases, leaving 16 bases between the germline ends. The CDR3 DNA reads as TGTGCCAGCAGCTCCCTGGCGGGACCGCTCTACGAGCAGTACTTC. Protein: CASSSLAGPLYEQYF.

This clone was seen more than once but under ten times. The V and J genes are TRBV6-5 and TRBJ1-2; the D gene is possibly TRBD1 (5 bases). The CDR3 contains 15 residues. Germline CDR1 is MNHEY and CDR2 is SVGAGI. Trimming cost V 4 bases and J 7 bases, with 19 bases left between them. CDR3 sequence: CASSLAPGGSGGYTF. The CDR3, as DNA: TGTGCCAGCAGTTTGGCCCCGGGGGGTTCTGGTGGCTACACCTTC.

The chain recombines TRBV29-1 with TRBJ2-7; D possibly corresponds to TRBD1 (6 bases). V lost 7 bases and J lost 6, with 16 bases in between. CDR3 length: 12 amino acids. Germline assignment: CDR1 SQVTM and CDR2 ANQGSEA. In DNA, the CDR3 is TGCAGCGGTGGTAGGGCAGGGGCCGAGCAGTACTTC. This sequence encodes CSGGRAGAEQYF.

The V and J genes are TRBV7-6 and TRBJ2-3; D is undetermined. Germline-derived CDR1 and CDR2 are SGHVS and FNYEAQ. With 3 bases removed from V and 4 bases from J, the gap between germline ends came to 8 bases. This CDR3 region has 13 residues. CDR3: CASSFSEADTQYF. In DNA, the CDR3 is TGTGCCAGCAGCTTCTCCGAGGCAGATACGCAGTATTTT.

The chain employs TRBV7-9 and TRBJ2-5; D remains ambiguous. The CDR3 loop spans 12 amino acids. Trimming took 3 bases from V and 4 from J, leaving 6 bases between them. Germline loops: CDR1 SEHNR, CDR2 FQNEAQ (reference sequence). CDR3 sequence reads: CASSLRSETQYF. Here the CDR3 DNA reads TGTGCCAGCAGCTTGAGGTCAGAGACCCAGTACTTC.